These 20 T cell receptor beta chains originate from one sample sequenced in a study of blood T cell repertoires in COVID-19. Assay: immunoSEQ multiplex PCR; the TCRdb copy retains only in-frame clones and omits some. The data hold about 350,000 clones, with roughly 86% observed a single time. Sequenced: PBMCs or T cells enriched from blood (not recorded which). The receptors come from a young woman who had been exposed to COVID-19.

The rearrangement links TRBV6-5 to TRBJ2-7; 11 nucleotides line up with TRBD1. Germline trimming cut 2 bases from V and 4 bases from J; bases unmatched to any gene: 1. The CDR3 has 14 amino acids. In germline, CDR1 is MNHEY, CDR2 SVGAGI. The CDR3 sequence is CASSYGDRGYEQYF. The CDR3 nucleotides read TGTGCCAGCAGTTACGGGGACAGGGGGTACGAGCAGTACTTC.

This chain links TRBV7-3 with TRBJ1-1, with no clear D. Per germline, CDR1 SGHTA and CDR2 FQGTGA. This CDR3 has 14 residues. V gave up 6 bases and J gave up 1 base, with 12 bases separating them. The CDR3 spells CASSSYTGNTEAFF. Written as DNA, the CDR3 is TGTGCCAGCAGTTCATATACCGGGAACACTGAAGCTTTCTTT.

The chain employs TRBV5-4 and TRBJ2-2; TRBD2 matches at 9 bases. Trimming took 4 bases from V and 4 from J; bases not matched to a gene: 11. CDR1 is SGHNT, CDR2 YYREEE, per germline (reference sequence). CDR3 length: 17 residues. The CDR3 sequence is CASSRQGLAGSTGELFF. The CDR3 bases are TGTGCCAGCAGCCGTCAGGGGCTAGCGGGATCCACCGGGGAGCTGTTTTTT.

V usage is TRBV6-5 and J usage is TRBJ2-3, with D possibly being TRBD2 (6 bases). Germline CDR1 reads MNHEY; CDR2 reads SVGAGI. V gave up 7 bases and J gave up 1 base, with 9 bases separating them. The CDR3 covers 13 residues. CDR3 amino acids: CASTSDGTDTQYF. Written as DNA, the CDR3 is TGTGCCAGCACTAGCGACGGCACAGATACGCAGTATTTT.

The chain uses TRBV25-1 and TRBJ2-7; TRBD2 matches 11 bases. The CDR3 spans 15 residues. V gave up 2 bases and J gave up 5 bases; unmatched junction bases: 5. Germline-derived CDR1 and CDR2 are MGHDK and SYGVNS. The CDR3: CASSEALAGANEQYF. The CDR3 DNA sequence: TGTGCCAGCAGTGAAGCACTAGCGGGAGCTAACGAGCAGTACTTC.

The CDR3: CASSSFSGANVLTF. The CDR3 DNA is TGTGCCAGCAGTTCCTTCTCTGGGGCCAACGTCCTGACTTTC. The chain couples TRBV27 to TRBJ2-6; no clear D gene. Germline V gene lookup returns CDR1 MNHEY and CDR2 SMNVEV (reference sequence). The CDR3 length is 14 residues. V dropped 4 bases and J dropped 0 bases, with 4 bases sitting between them. The entire variable domain, with the rest obtained from reference TRBV27 and TRBJ2-6, is as follows: EAQVTQNPRYLITVTGKKLTVTCSQNMNHEYMSWYRQDPGLGLRQIYYSMNVEVTDKGDVPEGYKVSRKEKRNFPLILESPSPNQTSLYFCASSSFSGANVLTFGAGSRLTVL.

This rearrangement joins TRBV9 to TRBJ1-6; possible D gene TRBD1, 5 bases. Germline-derived CDR1 and CDR2 are SGDLS and YYNGEE. The CDR3 is 14 residues long. Trimming pared 4 bases from V and 9 bases from J, leaving 14 bases between. The CDR3 sequence: CASSRGGLGSPLHF. CDR3 DNA sequence: TGTGCCAGCAGCCGGGGGGGTCTCGGTTCACCCCTCCACTTT. Based on the CDR3 plus reference TRBV9 and TRBJ1-6, the full variable domain is DSGVTQTPKHLITATGQRVTLRCSPRSGDLSVYWYQQSLDQGLQFLIQYYNGEERAKGNILERFSAQQFPDLHSELNLSSLELGDSALYFCASSRGGLGSPLHFGNGTRLTVT.

The chain couples TRBV5-8 to TRBJ1-6; D is perhaps TRBD1 (6 bases). V lost 5 bases and J 11 bases, leaving 20 bases between the germline ends. Germline V gives CDR1 SGHTS, CDR2 YDEGEE. The CDR3 spans 15 residues. The CDR3 is CASRHGTRTRAPLHF. As DNA, the CDR3 is TGTGCCAGCAGACACGGGACAAGGACCCGGGCACCCCTCCACTTT.

The V and J genes are TRBV28 and TRBJ2-7, with 11 positions matching TRBD1. With 5 bases clipped from V and 0 bases from J, the junction kept 15 bases outside the gene matches. Germline-derived CDR1 and CDR2 are MDHEN and SYDVKM. The CDR3 extends over 19 amino acids. The DNA for the CDR3 is TGTGCCAGCAGTCCTGCCGGCTCAGGTGGGACAGGGGGCTCCTACGAGCAGTACTTC. Residues: CASSPAGSGGTGGSYEQYF.

There are a few counts of this clone. The chain has TRBV7-2 and TRBJ1-2; the match to TRBD1 covers 8 bases. V dropped 4 bases and J dropped 6; count of bases not matched to a gene: 4. The CDR3 runs 13 residues. The germline CDR1 and CDR2 sequences are SGHTA and FQGNSA. This CDR3 reads CASSSRTGNGYTF. For the CDR3, the DNA is TGTGCCAGCAGCTCGCGGACAGGGAATGGCTACACCTTC.

A single count supports this clone. The V call is TRBV7-5, the J call TRBJ2-2; the table's TRBD2 call for D was not verified on the DNA. TRBV7-5 is a listed pseudogene. CDR3 length: 22 residues. The CDR3 reads CARSRPGRLAGAHEEVTGELFF. The CDR3 bases are TGTGCCAGAAGCCGACCCGGTCGACTAGCGGGAGCCCACGAGGAGGTCACCGGGGAGCTGTTTTTT.

This clone showed up just a few times. This chain uses TRBV12-5 with TRBJ1-2, with TRBD1 matching 9 bases. In germline, CDR1 is LGHNT, CDR2 FRNRAP. V shed 6 bases and J 7 bases; nucleotides not matched to a gene: 15. The CDR3 runs to 16 residues. The CDR3 reads CASGEQGATSVVGYTF. The CDR3 nucleotides are TGTGCTAGTGGGGAACAGGGGGCAACCTCCGTCGTTGGCTACACCTTC.

The chain combines TRBV4-1 with TRBJ2-3; a weak D match, TRBD2 (6 bases). CDR1 is MGHRA and CDR2 is YSYEKL in the germline V gene. The CDR3 spans 18 residues. Deletions cut 0 bases from V and 4 bases from J, with 20 bases between. The CDR3 is CASSQEGSRAEGPDTQYF. DNA for the CDR3: TGCGCCAGCAGCCAAGAGGGGAGTCGGGCGGAGGGGCCAGATACGCAGTATTTT.

This rearrangement joins TRBV18 to TRBJ1-4; 7 bases align to TRBD1. V shed 5 bases, J shed 5 bases, and the junction held 5 bases outside the gene matches. Germline V gene data show CDR1 as KGHSH and CDR2 as LQKENI. The CDR3 loop spans 14 amino acids. The CDR3 DNA follows: TGTGCCAGCTCAAGGATACAGGGGAATGAAAAACTGTTTTTT. Translated, it gives CASSRIQGNEKLFF.

The chain combines TRBV15 with TRBJ2-7; a possible D gene is TRBD1 (7 bases). From germline, CDR1 is LNHNV and CDR2 YYDKDF (reference sequence). V dropped 1 base and J dropped 3 bases, with 13 bases sitting between them. This CDR3 has 15 amino acids. The CDR3 bases are TGTGCCACCAGCAGAGCAGGGGGGCGCAACTACGAGCAGTACTTC. Translation: CATSRAGGRNYEQYF.

The chain joins TRBV4-1 to TRBJ2-3; 15 positions agree with TRBD2. This CDR3 has 16 amino acids. V shed 4 bases, J shed 6 bases, and the junction held 5 bases outside the gene matches. Germline V gives CDR1 MGHRA, CDR2 YSYEKL. The CDR3 nucleotides read TGCGCCAGCAGCCCCGGGACTAGCGGGAGGCCCGATACGCAGTATTTT. Protein: CASSPGTSGRPDTQYF.

The chain has TRBV27 and TRBJ1-4, with D tentatively TRBD1 (6 bases). The CDR3 has 16 residues. Trimming stripped 5 bases from V and 8 bases from J, with 21 bases between. CDR1 and CDR2 (germline): MNHEY, SMNVEV (reference sequence). The CDR3 here is CASSHTLQGVREKLFF. The CDR3 DNA is TGTGCCAGCAGTCATACCCTACAGGGTGTACGGGAAAAACTGTTTTTT.

The V call is TRBV5-1, the J call TRBJ1-6, with 8 bases aligning to TRBD1. The germline V gene has CDR1 SGHRS and CDR2 YFSETQ. The length of the CDR3 is 15 residues. The junction had 5 bases not matched to a gene; V was cut back by 0 bases and J by 9 bases. CDR3 sequence: CASSLADRERSPLHF. DNA for the CDR3: TGCGCCAGCAGCTTGGCGGACAGGGAACGTTCACCCCTCCACTTT. Supplemented by reference TRBV5-1 and TRBJ1-6, the full variable domain reads KAGVTQTPRYLIKTRGQQVTLSCSPISGHRSVSWYQQTPGQGLQFLFEYFSETQRNKGNFPGRFSGRQFSNSRSEMNVSTLELGDSALYLCASSLADRERSPLHFGNGTRLTVT.

The chain has TRBV19 and TRBJ1-3, with D possibly being TRBD1 (6 bases). With 7 bases removed from V and 0 bases from J, the gap between germline ends came to 10 bases. The length of the CDR3 is 14 residues. Germline CDR1 is LNHDA and CDR2 is SQIVND (reference sequence). The CDR3 DNA reads TGTGCCAGTACCCAGGACAGCTCTGGAAACACCATATATTTT. Translating gives CASTQDSSGNTIYF. Filled out from reference TRBV19 and TRBJ1-3, the complete variable domain reads DGGITQSPKYLFRKEGQNVTLSCEQNLNHDAMYWYRQDPGQGLRLIYYSQIVNDFQKGDIAEGYSVSREKKESFPLTVTSAQKNPTAFYLCASTQDSSGNTIYFGEGSWLTVV.

V is TRBV9 and J is TRBJ1-3, with 7 bases matching TRBD1. Trimming removed 3 bases from V and 0 bases from J; junction bases left unmatched: 6. CDR1 is SGDLS, CDR2 YYNGEE, per germline. The CDR3 consists of 16 residues. DNA of the CDR3: TGTGCCAGCAGCGCTCAAACAGGGGTCTCTGGAAACACCATATATTTT. Protein product: CASSAQTGVSGNTIYF.